This T cell receptor (beta chain) was captured by sequencing in a study of regulatory T cells in long-lasting Graves disease. Time point reported: newly diagnosed GD, antithyroid drugs for less than 3 months. Following extraction of RNA from PBMCs, that RNA was used to make the TCR library. Patient provenance is recorded as an endocrinology department in Xi'an, China. This clonotype was counted many times. The ends were cut back, 3 bases at V and 9 bases at J, with 24 bases in the middle. Germline assignment: CDR1 MDHEN and CDR2 SYDVKM. The length of the CDR3 is 17 residues. Construction of the TCR beta libraries employed iRepertoire HTBI primers in conjunction with Arm-PCR of CDR3 regions. TCRdb re-called the multiplex PCR reads through MiXCR, storing one row per CDR3 protein. The repertoire has some 320,000 distinct CDR3 sequences, more than 15% of them found once; the top ten carry more than 30%.

The chain recombines TRBV28 with TRBJ1-5; D is unclear. The TCR was taken from a female donor with Graves disease. The sample consisted of peripheral blood mononuclear cells (PBMCs), taken at new diagnosis, from a patient treated with antithyroid drugs. The CDR3 DNA reads TGTGCCAGCAGTTTGGAGGCCCCGGGCATCCATCCGGGGCCCCAGCATTTT. Translating it yields CASSLEAPGIHPGPQHF.